The 27 T cell receptor beta chains below all came from one sample that was sequenced in a study of T cells in Graves' hyperthyroidism and ophthalmopathy. Amplification yielded TCR beta CDR3 regions, with RNA transcripts as the source. The HTBI set primed first-round TCR CDR3 RT-PCR. TCRdb fed the multiplex PCR reads into MiXCR, producing one record per CDR3 protein. This sample has 660,000 or so distinct CDR3 sequences, with less than 25% found just once. Sequencing was done on a sample of blood. Every receptor here comes from a young man with Graves' ophthalmopathy.

The V and J genes are TRBV7-2 and TRBJ2-2; possible D gene TRBD2, 5 bases. The CDR3 loop spans 14 amino acids. Trimming cost V 5 bases and J 6 bases, with 13 bases left between them. Looked up from germline, CDR1 is SGHTA and CDR2 is FQGNSA. CDR3 amino acids: CASSVEAVPGELFF. The CDR3 coding sequence is TGTGCCAGCAGCGTGGAGGCTGTGCCCGGGGAGCTGTTTTTT.

This clonotype has more than one count but fewer than ten. This chain links TRBV10-3 with TRBJ2-7; D gene ambiguous. CDR1 ENHRY and CDR2 SYGVKD come from the germline V gene. CDR3 length: 13 amino acids. V was clipped by 0 bases and J by 6 bases, with 9 bases between them. The DNA of the CDR3 is TGTGCCATCAGTGAGTCGGCTCGCGGCGAGCAGTACTTC. It specifies CAISESARGEQYF.

This clonotype occurred once. This chain uses TRBV20-1 with TRBJ1-2; D ambiguous. CDR3 size: 12 residues. The germline CDR1 and CDR2 sequences are DFQATT and SNEGSKA (reference sequence). Deletions cut 5 bases from V and 2 bases from J, with 9 bases between. The CDR3 loop reads CSAQRGNYGYTF. DNA of the CDR3: TGCAGTGCTCAGAGAGGGAACTATGGCTACACCTTC.

This clonotype was observed at least ten times. V usage is TRBV12-3 or TRBV12-4 and J usage is TRBJ1-1; D perhaps matches TRBD1 (5 bases). The CDR3 loop spans 14 amino acids. The ends were cut back, 5 bases at V and 11 bases at J, with 21 bases in the middle. The CDR3 DNA reads TGTGCCAGCAGTGGGGGGGTTCTTTTTGGCAGGGCTTTCTTT. Residues: CASSGGVLFGRAFF.

The chain uses TRBV19 and TRBJ2-7; TRBD2 matches 7 bases. Trimming cost V 2 bases and J 6 bases; bases outside gene matches: 10. This CDR3 is built from 15 residues. The germline V gene has CDR1 LNHDA and CDR2 SQIVND (reference sequence). The CDR3 bases are TGTGCCAGTAGTATATCTAGCGGACACCTGGGCGAGCAGTACTTC. Residues: CASSISSGHLGEQYF. Complete variable domain (other parts from reference TRBV19 and TRBJ2-7): DGGITQSPKYLFRKEGQNVTLSCEQNLNHDAMYWYRQDPGQGLRLIYYSQIVNDFQKGDIAEGYSVSREKKESFPLTVTSAQKNPTAFYLCASSISSGHLGEQYFGPGTRLTVT.

The genes are TRBV3-1 and TRBJ2-7, with 7 bases matching TRBD1. This CDR3 has 15 amino acids. V was pared by 2 bases and J by 2 bases, with 6 bases of the junction left unmatched. The germline V gene encodes CDR1 LGHDT and CDR2 YNNKEL (reference sequence). The CDR3 protein is CASSQNRDRAYEQYF. CDR3 nucleotides: TGTGCCAGCAGCCAAAACCGGGACAGAGCCTACGAGCAGTACTTC.

The rearrangement joins TRBV3-1 to TRBJ1-5; 10 bases agree with TRBD1. Trimming at V came to 4 bases and at J to 5 bases, leaving 11 bases not matched to a gene. Germline V gives CDR1 LGHDT, CDR2 YNNKEL (reference sequence). The CDR3 runs 17 residues. The CDR3 sequence is CASSPLAPGTGDQPQHF. The CDR3 coding sequence is TGTGCCAGCAGCCCACTTGCCCCGGGGACAGGGGATCAGCCCCAGCATTTT.

This clonotype was observed at least ten times. The chain links TRBV5-1 to TRBJ2-1; 7 bases map to TRBD1. The V segment lost 4 bases and the J segment 0 bases; nucleotides outside the gene matches: 4. The germline CDR1 and CDR2 sequences are SGHRS and YFSETQ. The CDR3 runs 15 residues. CDR3 nucleotide sequence: TGCGCCAGCAGCCCGACAGGGAGCTCCTACAATGAGCAGTTCTTC. As protein: CASSPTGSSYNEQFF.

Regarding this clonotype: It may be a read error: a sequence one base away is much more abundant. The chain combines TRBV10-3 with TRBJ1-1; 8 nucleotides match TRBD1. This CDR3 spans 17 amino acids. Per germline, CDR1 ENHRY and CDR2 SYGVKD. The CDR3 DNA reads as TGTGCCATCAGTGCAGCGGACAGGGTGGGTTTGAAAACTGAAGCTTTCTTT. It translates to CAISAADRVGLKTEAFF.

This clonotype came up a few times. CDR3 amino acids: CASSISPLLAGSGTGELFF. DNA of the CDR3: TGTGCCAGTAGTATTTCCCCCCTTCTAGCGGGAAGCGGCACCGGGGAGCTGTTTTTT. V and J are TRBV19 and TRBJ2-2; 9 bases agree with TRBD2. The J segment lost 4 bases and the V segment lost 3 bases, leaving 15 bases of the junction unmatched. CDR1 is LNHDA, CDR2 SQIVND, per germline (reference sequence). The CDR3 contains 19 residues. The full variable domain, with the rest looked up from reference TRBV19 and TRBJ2-2, is DGGITQSPKYLFRKEGQNVTLSCEQNLNHDAMYWYRQDPGQGLRLIYYSQIVNDFQKGDIAEGYSVSREKKESFPLTVTSAQKNPTAFYLCASSISPLLAGSGTGELFFGEGSRLTVL.

This clonotype was detected ten times or more. This chain connects TRBV2 to TRBJ2-3, with D perhaps matching TRBD1 or TRBD2 (5 bases each). V lost 8 bases to trimming and J lost 0 bases, with 15 bases between them. This CDR3 contains 15 residues. Germline assignment: CDR1 SNHLY and CDR2 FYNNEI. The CDR3 is CASAVGTDSTDTQYF. Here the CDR3 DNA reads TGTGCCAGCGCCGTCGGGACCGATAGCACAGATACGCAGTATTTT.

The V call is TRBV12-3 or TRBV12-4, the J call TRBJ1-5, with D perhaps TRBD1 (6 bases). CDR3 length: 12 amino acids. Trimming removed 11 bases at V and 7 bases at J, with 15 bases between. The CDR3 protein is CARGGGEQPQHF. The CDR3 DNA sequence: TGTGCCCGCGGGGGGGGCGAACAGCCCCAGCATTTT.

This clonotype was observed a few times. CDR3 nucleotide sequence: TGTGCCAGCAGTTTATCATACGGGGACTACGAGCAGTACTTC. Translated: CASSLSYGDYEQYF. The V gene is TRBV28, the J gene TRBJ2-7, with a weak D call TRBD2 (5 bases). Trimming pared 1 base from V and 3 bases from J, leaving 10 bases between. Germline-derived CDR1 and CDR2 are MDHEN and SYDVKM. The CDR3 totals 14 residues.

This clonotype has more than one count but fewer than ten. V usage is TRBV28 and J usage is TRBJ2-1; a possible D gene is TRBD2 (6 bases). The V gene's germline CDR1 is MDHEN and CDR2 SYDVKM. CDR3 size: 15 residues. V was clipped by 6 bases and J by 0 bases, with 12 bases between them. The CDR3 nucleotides read TGTGCCAGCAGGTGGAGGGTAAGCTCCTACAATGAGCAGTTCTTC. Translating gives CASRWRVSSYNEQFF.

This rearrangement joins TRBV5-1 to TRBJ2-1, with D possibly being TRBD1 (6 bases). The DNA matches TRBJ2-7 better at its end, which makes the J call doubtful. Germline CDR1 reads SGHRS; CDR2 reads YFSETQ. This CDR3 is 13 amino acids long. The CDR3 DNA is TGCGCCAGCAGCCCCGGACAGACGGGTGAGCAGTACTTC. Protein: CASSPGQTGEQYF.

The chain is built from TRBV6-1 and TRBJ2-1; 8 bases are shared with TRBD1. Germline CDR1 is MNHNS and CDR2 is SASEGT. V gave up 0 bases and J gave up 2 bases; unmatched junction bases: 3. CDR3 size: 16 residues. CDR3 region: CASSEADRAPYNEQFF. The CDR3 DNA is TGTGCCAGCAGTGAAGCGGACAGGGCCCCCTACAATGAGCAGTTCTTC.

The V and J genes are TRBV20-1 and TRBJ1-1; the match to TRBD1 covers 11 bases. Looked up from germline, CDR1 is DFQATT and CDR2 is SNEGSKA (reference sequence). V dropped 3 bases and J dropped 10; count of bases not matched to a gene: 7. This CDR3 spans 13 amino acids. CDR3 DNA: TGCAGTGCTAGTGGCCGGGACAGGGGGTTAGCTTTCTTT. The encoded protein is CSASGRDRGLAFF.

This clonotype was picked up many times. The J gene is TRBJ2-3, the V gene TRBV28; 11 bases are shared with TRBD2. The germline gives CDR1 MDHEN, CDR2 SYDVKM. This CDR3 has 17 residues. V lost 1 base and J lost 3; bases outside the gene matches: 6. CDR3 coding DNA: TGTGCCAGCAGTTTATATACTAGCGGGAGCAGGACAGATACGCAGTATTTT. As protein: CASSLYTSGSRTDTQYF. The variable domain in full, completed from reference TRBV28 and TRBJ2-3, reads DVKVTQSSRYLVKRTGEKVFLECVQDMDHENMFWYRQDPGLGLRLIYFSYDVKMKEKGDIPEGYSVSREKKERFSLILESASTNQTSMYLCASSLYTSGSRTDTQYFGPGTRLTVL.

This rearrangement joins TRBV7-8 to TRBJ1-2; the D gene is possibly TRBD1 (5 bases). The CDR3 is 17 residues long. Germline assignment: CDR1 SGHVS and CDR2 FQNEAQ. The V end lost 5 bases, the J end lost 4 bases, and 23 bases lay between the germline ends. This chain's CDR3 is CASSNRTGRIIGYGYTF. CDR3 bases: TGTGCCAGCAGCAATCGGACGGGACGGATTATTGGCTATGGCTACACCTTC.

The chain joins TRBV6-1 to TRBJ1-2; D possibly corresponds to TRBD1 (5 bases). The V and J ends lost 6 bases and 11 bases respectively, with 16 bases between them. Germline CDR1 and CDR2: MNHNS and SASEGT. This CDR3 is 12 amino acids long. This CDR3 reads CASSRGRSWYTF. The CDR3 DNA is TGTGCCAGCAGCCGGGGACGTTCATGGTACACCTTC.

The rearrangement joins TRBV7-2 to TRBJ2-1; TRBD2 matches 7 bases. The CDR3 totals 14 residues. V shed 4 bases, J shed 14 bases, and the junction held 14 bases outside the gene matches. CDR1 is SGHTA and CDR2 is FQGNSA in the germline V gene. The CDR3: CASSSTGGGSFKFF. CDR3 nucleotides: TGTGCCAGCAGCTCAACTGGCGGCGGGAGTTTTAAGTTCTTC. Variable domain in full (rest from reference TRBV7-2 and TRBJ2-1): GAGVSQSPSNKVTEKGKDVELRCDPISGHTALYWYRQSLGQGLEFLIYFQGNSAPDKSGLPSDRFSAERTGGSVSTLTIQRTQQEDSAVYLCASSSTGGGSFKFFGPGTRLTVL.

This clonotype was counted at least ten times. This rearrangement joins TRBV19 to TRBJ1-1; no definite D call. The CDR3 spans 14 residues. The V and J ends lost 6 bases and 8 bases respectively, with 19 bases between them. Looked up from germline, CDR1 is LNHDA and CDR2 is SQIVND (reference sequence). The CDR3 DNA follows: TGTGCCAGTAGCCCCGGAATCTCCGGACCAGAAGCTTTCTTT. Protein product: CASSPGISGPEAFF.

Worth noting for this clonotype: This may arise from a read error, as a much more abundant clone is one base away. The chain has TRBV2 and TRBJ1-2; D possibly corresponds to TRBD1 (5 bases). Trimming stripped 1 base from V and 6 bases from J, with 12 bases between. Germline V gene data show CDR1 as SNHLY and CDR2 as FYNNEI. The CDR3 covers 14 residues. The CDR3 is CASSEGQGVDGYTF. The CDR3 nucleotides read TGTGCCAGCAGTGAAGGGCAGGGCGTCGATGGCTACACCTTC.

The chain recombines TRBV12-3 or TRBV12-4 with TRBJ1-2; 9 bases agree with TRBD1. Trimming removed 5 bases from V and 3 bases from J; junction bases left unmatched: 7. CDR3 length: 15 residues. The CDR3 spells CASSPHRGLHYGYTF. DNA for the CDR3: TGTGCCAGCAGTCCACACAGGGGGCTACACTATGGCTACACCTTC.

The J gene is TRBJ2-2, the V gene TRBV5-1; D might be TRBD1 (7 bases). Germline loops: CDR1 SGHRS, CDR2 YFSETQ. Trimming left V 2 bases short and J 4 bases short, with 12 bases between. CDR3 length: 15 residues. This chain's CDR3 is CASSFQGGFTGELFF. In DNA form, the CDR3 reads TGCGCCAGCAGCTTTCAGGGGGGTTTCACCGGGGAGCTGTTTTTT.

The genes are TRBV5-1 and TRBJ2-7; 7 bases match TRBD2. CDR3 size: 15 residues. Per the germline V gene, CDR1 is SGHRS and CDR2 is YFSETQ. Germline trimming cut 5 bases from V and 0 bases from J; bases unmatched to any gene: 8. CDR3 amino acids: CASRSSAGDSYEQYF. CDR3 DNA sequence: TGCGCCAGCAGGTCTAGCGCGGGGGACTCCTACGAGCAGTACTTC.

The chain employs TRBV24-1 and TRBJ2-3, with TRBD1 identical over 11 bases. Trimming took 7 bases from V and 6 from J; bases not matched to a gene: 8. This CDR3 has 15 residues. Germline CDR1 KGHDR, CDR2 SFDVKD. The CDR3 coding sequence is TGTGCCACCAGCTTCCCGGGACAGGGGGACGATACGCAGTATTTT. Its protein is CATSFPGQGDDTQYF.